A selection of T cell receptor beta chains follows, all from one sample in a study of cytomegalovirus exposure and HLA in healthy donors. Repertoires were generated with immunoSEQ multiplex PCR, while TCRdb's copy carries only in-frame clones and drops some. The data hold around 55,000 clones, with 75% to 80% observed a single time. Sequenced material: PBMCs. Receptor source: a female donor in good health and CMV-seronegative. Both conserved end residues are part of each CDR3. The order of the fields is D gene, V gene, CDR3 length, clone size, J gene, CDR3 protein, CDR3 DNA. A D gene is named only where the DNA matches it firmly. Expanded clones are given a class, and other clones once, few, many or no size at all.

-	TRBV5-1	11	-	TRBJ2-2	CASINSGELFF	TGCGCCAGCATCAATAGCGGGGAGCTGTTTTTT
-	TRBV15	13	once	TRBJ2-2	CATSRGTPGELFF	TGTGCCACCAGCAGGGGGACTCCCGGGGAGCTGTTTTTT
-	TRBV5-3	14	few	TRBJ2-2	CARRTTTNTGELFF	TGTGCCAGAAGGACGACTACCAACACCGGGGAGCTGTTTTTT
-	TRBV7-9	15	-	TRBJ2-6	CASSFSNSGANVLTF	TGTGCCAGCAGCTTTAGTAACTCTGGGGCCAACGTCCTGACTTTC
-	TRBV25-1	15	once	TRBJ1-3	CASSAPGGTGNTIYF	TGTGCCAGCAGTGCCCCGGGGGGTACTGGAAACACCATATATTTT
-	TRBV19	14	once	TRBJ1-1	CASSSSSGGTEAFF	TGTGCCAGTAGCTCTTCATCAGGTGGGACTGAAGCTTTCTTT
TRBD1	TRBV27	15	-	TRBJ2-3	CASSETADRTDTQYF	TGTGCCAGCAGCGAGACCGCGGACAGGACAGATACGCAGTATTTT
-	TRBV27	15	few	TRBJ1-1	CASSLKRGTNTEAFF	TGTGCCAGCAGTCTCAAAAGGGGTACGAACACTGAAGCTTTCTTT
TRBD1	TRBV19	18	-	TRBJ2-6	CASSIRTGKGSGANVLTF	TGTGCCAGTAGTATCAGGACAGGGAAAGGATCTGGGGCCAACGTCCTGACTTTC
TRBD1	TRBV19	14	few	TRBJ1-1	CASTMTGSNTEAFF	TGTGCCAGTACCATGACAGGGTCGAACACTGAAGCTTTCTTT
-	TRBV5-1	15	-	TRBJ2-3	CASSYGESGTDTQYF	TGCGCCAGCAGCTACGGGGAATCGGGCACAGATACGCAGTATTTT
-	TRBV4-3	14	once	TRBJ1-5	CASSPDNSNQPQHF	TGCGCCAGCAGTCCCGACAATAGCAATCAGCCCCAGCATTTT
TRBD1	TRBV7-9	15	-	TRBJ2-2	CASTVGQANTGELFF	TGTGCCAGCACCGTCGGACAGGCAAACACCGGGGAGCTGTTTTTT
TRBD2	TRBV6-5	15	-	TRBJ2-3	CASSYSTLAADTQYF	TGTGCCAGCAGTTACTCGACACTAGCGGCGGATACGCAGTATTTT
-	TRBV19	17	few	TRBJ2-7	CASNSTRFVILDYEQYF	TGTGCCAGTAATTCGACTCGATTTGTCATTTTGGACTACGAGCAGTACTTC
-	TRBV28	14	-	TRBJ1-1	CASSLYAGRLEAFF	TGTGCCAGCAGTTTATATGCAGGGCGGCTTGAGGCTTTCTTT
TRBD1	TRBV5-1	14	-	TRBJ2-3	CASSYFPGQGVQYF	TGCGCCAGCAGCTATTTTCCGGGACAGGGAGTGCAGTATTTT
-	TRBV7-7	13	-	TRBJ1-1	CASSPTTGTEAFF	TGTGCTAGCAGCCCCACGACGGGCACTGAAGCTTTCTTT
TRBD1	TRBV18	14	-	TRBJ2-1	CASSPGQTYNEQFF	TGTGCCAGCTCACCGGGACAGACTTACAATGAGCAGTTCTTC
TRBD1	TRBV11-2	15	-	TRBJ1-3	CASSSDRGAGNTIYF	TGTGCCAGCAGCTCCGACAGGGGAGCTGGAAACACCATATATTTT
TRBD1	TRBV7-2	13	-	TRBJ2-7	CASSPDRVSEQYF	TGTGCCAGCAGCCCGGACAGGGTTAGCGAGCAGTACTTC
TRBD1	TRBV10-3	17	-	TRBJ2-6	CAISSGQGEAGANVLTF	TGTGCCATCAGCTCGGGACAGGGGGAGGCTGGGGCCAACGTCCTGACTTTC
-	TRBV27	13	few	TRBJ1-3	CASSLSGGNTIYF	TGTGCCAGCAGTTTAAGCGGTGGAAACACCATATATTTT
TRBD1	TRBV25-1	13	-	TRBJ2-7	CASTETGGYEQYF	TGTGCCAGCACCGAGACAGGGGGCTACGAGCAGTACTTC
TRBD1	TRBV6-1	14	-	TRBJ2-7	CASSVRGPSYEQYF	TGTGCCAGCAGTGTAAGGGGGCCGTCCTACGAGCAGTACTTC
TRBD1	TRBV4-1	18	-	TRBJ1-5	CASSQDRTGDVSNQPQHF	TGCGCCAGCAGCCAAGATCGAACAGGGGATGTGAGCAATCAGCCCCAGCATTTT
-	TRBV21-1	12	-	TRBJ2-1	CAGSSRGNEQFF	TGTGCCGGTTCTAGTCGTGGGAATGAGCAGTTCTTC
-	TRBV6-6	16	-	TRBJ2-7	CASRGGDREVVYEQYF	TGTGCCAGCAGGGGAGGAGACAGGGAGGTGGTTTACGAGCAGTACTTC
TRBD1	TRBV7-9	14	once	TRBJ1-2	CASSPGQGNYGYTF	TGTGCCAGCAGCCCTGGACAGGGAAACTATGGCTACACCTTC
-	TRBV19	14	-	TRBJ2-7	CASSEPGRGYEQYF	TGTGCCAGTAGTGAACCTGGCAGGGGATACGAGCAGTACTTC
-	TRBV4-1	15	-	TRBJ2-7	CASSQQGNAPYEQYF	TGCGCCAGCAGCCAGCAGGGGAACGCGCCCTACGAGCAGTACTTC
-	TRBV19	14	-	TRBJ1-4	CASSRQGVQEKLFF	TGTGCCAGTAGTCGGCAGGGTGTCCAAGAAAAACTGTTTTTT
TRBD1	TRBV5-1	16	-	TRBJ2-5	CASSTMSGTGKETQYF	TGCGCCAGCAGCACTATGTCCGGGACAGGGAAAGAGACCCAGTACTTC
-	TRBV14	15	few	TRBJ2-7	CASSPRAARGIEQYF	TGTGCCAGCAGCCCTAGGGCAGCCCGGGGGATCGAGCAGTACTTC
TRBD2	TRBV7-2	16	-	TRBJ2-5	CASSFKLAGYQETQYF	TGTGCCAGCAGCTTCAAACTAGCGGGGTACCAAGAGACCCAGTACTTC
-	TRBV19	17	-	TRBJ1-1	CASSRGTQGATNTEAFF	TGTGCCAGTAGTAGGGGAACACAAGGGGCCACGAACACTGAAGCTTTCTTT
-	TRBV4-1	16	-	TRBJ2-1	CASSRPFGQSYNEQFF	TGCGCCAGCAGCCGACCTTTCGGACAGAGCTACAATGAGCAGTTCTTC
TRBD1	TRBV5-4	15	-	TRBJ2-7	CASSAATGASYEQYF	TGTGCCAGCAGCGCCGCGACAGGGGCCTCCTACGAGCAGTACTTC
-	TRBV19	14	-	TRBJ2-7	CASSHDRLSYEQYF	TGTGCCAGTAGCCATGACAGGCTCTCCTACGAGCAGTACTTC
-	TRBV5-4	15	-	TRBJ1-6	CASSLKEGRNSPLHF	TGTGCCAGCAGCTTGAAAGAGGGAAGGAATTCACCCCTCCACTTT
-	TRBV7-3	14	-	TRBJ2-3	CASSLGGITDTQYF	TGTGCCAGCAGCTTAGGCGGTATCACAGATACGCAGTATTTT
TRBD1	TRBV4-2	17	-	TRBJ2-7	CASSQVGADRAPYEQYF	TGTGCCAGCAGCCAAGTTGGGGCGGACAGGGCTCCCTACGAGCAGTACTTC
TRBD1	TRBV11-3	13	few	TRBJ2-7	CASSPGTGDEQYF	TGTGCCAGCAGCCCAGGGACAGGGGACGAGCAGTACTTC
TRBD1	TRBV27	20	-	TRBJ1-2	CASRKKGMGQGALVSCGYTF	TGTGCCAGCAGAAAAAAGGGGATGGGGCAGGGGGCTCTGGTCTCCTGTGGCTACACCTTC
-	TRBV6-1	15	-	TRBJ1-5	CASSGTRGGNQPQHF	TGTGCCAGCAGTGGGACCAGGGGAGGGAATCAGCCCCAGCATTTT
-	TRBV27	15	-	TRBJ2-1	CASTSLRTGHNEQFF	TGTGCCAGCACCTCCCTCCGAACAGGGCACAATGAGCAGTTCTTC
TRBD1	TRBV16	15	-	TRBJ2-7	CASSEHDRAPYEQYF	TGTGCCAGCAGCGAACATGACAGGGCCCCCTACGAGCAGTACTTC
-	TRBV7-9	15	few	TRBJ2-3	CASSLEGSGTDTQYF	TGTGCCAGCAGCTTAGAGGGGTCGGGCACAGATACGCAGTATTTT
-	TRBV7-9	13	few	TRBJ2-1	CATRQLPKGEQFF	TGTGCCACCCGACAGCTCCCAAAGGGTGAGCAGTTCTTC
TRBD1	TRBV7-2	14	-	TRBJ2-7	CASSFGQGAHEQYF	TGTGCCAGCAGCTTCGGACAGGGGGCGCACGAGCAGTACTTC
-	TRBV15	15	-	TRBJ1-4	CATSRDSGGNEKLFF	TGTGCCACCAGCAGAGATTCGGGCGGGAATGAAAAACTGTTTTTT
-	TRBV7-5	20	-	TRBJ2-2	CARSFQPGLAGPPGTGELFF	TGTGCCAGAAGCTTCCAGCCGGGACTAGCCGGTCCCCCCGGTACCGGGGAGCTGTTTTTT
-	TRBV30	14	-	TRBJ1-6	CAWSFPGTLGPLHF	TGTGCCTGGAGCTTCCCCGGGACTTTGGGGCCCCTCCACTTT
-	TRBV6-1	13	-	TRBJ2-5	CASSRGPWETQYF	TGTGCCAGCAGCAGAGGGCCCTGGGAGACCCAGTACTTC
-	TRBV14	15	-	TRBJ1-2	CASSPPGSGRYGYTF	TGTGCCAGCAGCCCCCCGGGGTCAGGGAGGTATGGCTACACCTTC